The following is a T cell receptor beta chain sequence with its context. Its matching antigen is unknown. The data were taken from a study of identical twins. Overall study results and limits: Zero-insertion analyses were open to partial confounding by invariant MAIT and iNKT cells.

The CDR3 loop spans 12 amino acids. Germline V lookup: CDR1 SNHLY, CDR2 FYNNEI. Trimming stripped 11 bases from V and 10 bases from J, with 18 bases between. One entry per CDR3 protein, called by TCRdb with MiXCR from the 5' RACE reads. The table shows fewer than 500,000 distinct CDR3 sequences, with approximately 25% occurring only once. Another study also made use of these data, one on T cells expressing NK-cell markers. That paper adds: The use of an anti-gamma-delta TCR antibody, which was added in several experiments, restricted sorting to T cells expressing alpha-beta TCR.

The sequence was obtained from a woman aged 18-29 years in good health. The sequencing input was CD4+ T cells sorted from blood. The chain uses TRBV2 and TRBJ2-1; tentatively, D is TRBD1 or TRBD2 (5 bases each). The CDR3 loop reads CAGDRDGVEQFF. CDR3 DNA sequence: TGTGCCGGAGACCGGGACGGCGTCGAGCAGTTCTTC. Supplemented by reference TRBV2 and TRBJ2-1, the full variable domain reads EPEVTQTPSHQVTQMGQEVILRCVPISNHLYFYWYRQILGQKVEFLVSFYNNEISEKSEIFDDQFSVERPDGSNFTLKIRSTKLEDSAMYFCAGDRDGVEQFFGPGTRLTVL.